This record covers a single TCR beta chain. This specimen belongs to a study of cytotoxic CD8 clonotypes in ibrutinib-treated CLL. Study as a whole: Samples showed on average approximately 260,000 productive templates and 94,082 productive rearrangements.

The protocol was immunoSEQ multiplex PCR, while the TCRdb copy is restricted to in-frame clones and leaves out a portion. The sample lists some 150,000 clones, 60% to 80% seen once, with approximately 28% in the top ten. This sequence originates from a human donor with chronic lymphocytic leukemia. Sequencing used PBMCs, obtained after 12 months of ibrutinib treatment.

This CDR3 reads CASSYFQGTDTQYF. The CDR3 DNA reads as TGTGCCAGCAGTTACTTCCAGGGAACAGATACGCAGTATTTT. The V and J genes are TRBV6-6 and TRBJ2-3; a weak D match, TRBD1 (5 bases). V lost 1 base and J 3 bases, leaving 8 bases between the germline ends. The V gene's germline CDR1 is MNHNY and CDR2 SVGAGI (reference sequence). The CDR3 loop spans 14 amino acids.